Each of the 26 T cell receptor beta chains below was sequenced from the same sample in a study of CD8 T cells in Susac syndrome. Reverse transcription of roughly 0.45 to 1 ug RNA was performed with random hexamers. TCRdb re-called the immunoSEQ multiplex PCR reads with MiXCR, one entry per CDR3 protein. Of 75,000 or so distinct CDR3 sequences detected, 94% appear once; the ten largest clones hold approximately 0.9%. Sample: CD8+ T cells from PBMCs. The receptors were sampled from a human donor with Susac syndrome.

This clonotype showed up just a few times. The chain links TRBV27 to TRBJ2-3; D not resolved. Between the trimmed V and J ends, which lost 5 bases and 2 bases, there was a span of 8 bases. This CDR3 comprises 13 residues. CDR1 is MNHEY and CDR2 is SMNVEV in the germline V gene (reference sequence). CDR3 sequence: CASSARLTDTQYF. CDR3 bases: TGTGCCAGCAGTGCCCGACTCACAGATACGCAGTATTTT.

The rearrangement joins TRBV4-2 to TRBJ2-5; TRBD2 matches 11 bases. With 4 bases clipped from V and 5 bases from J, the junction kept 12 bases outside the gene matches. This CDR3 has 17 amino acids. Germline loops: CDR1 LGHNA, CDR2 YNFKEQ. Written as DNA, the CDR3 is TGTGCCAGCAGCCCCGGCCCCGCTAGCGGGGGGATGGAGACCCAGTACTTC. Translation gives CASSPGPASGGMETQYF.

The chain carries TRBV14 and TRBJ1-4, with 7 nucleotides matching TRBD1. The CDR3 has 14 amino acids. V gave up 4 bases and J gave up 7 bases; unmatched junction bases: 6. Germline V gene data show CDR1 as SGHDN and CDR2 as FVKESK. DNA of the CDR3: TGTGCCAGCAGCCTCGCCTGGGACAGTGAAAAACTGTTTTTT. Residues: CASSLAWDSEKLFF.

The rearrangement uses TRBV6-5 and TRBJ2-7, with 7 bases matching TRBD1. This CDR3 has 11 residues. Germline trimming cut 8 bases from V and 7 bases from J; bases unmatched to any gene: 5. CDR1 MNHEY and CDR2 SVGAGI come from the germline V gene. DNA for the CDR3: TGTGCCAGCGAAGGGGGCGGAGAGCAGTACTTC. It translates to CASEGGGEQYF.

The V and J genes are TRBV27 and TRBJ1-5; D remains ambiguous. This CDR3 has 14 residues. Germline CDR1 MNHEY, CDR2 SMNVEV (reference sequence). V lost 4 bases and J 1 base, leaving 8 bases between the germline ends. CDR3 DNA sequence: TGTGCCAGCAGTTCGGGCAGCAGCAATCAGCCCCAGCATTTT. This gives the protein CASSSGSSNQPQHF.

The chain uses TRBV3-1 and TRBJ2-7, with D perhaps TRBD2 (5 bases). Germline CDR1 reads LGHDT; CDR2 reads YNNKEL (reference sequence). This CDR3 has 13 residues. V was clipped by 2 bases and J by 2 bases, with 7 bases between them. The CDR3 nucleotides read TGTGCCAGCAGCCAACGGGATACCTACGAGCAGTACTTC. This gives the protein CASSQRDTYEQYF.

The V and J genes are TRBV30 and TRBJ2-3; D gene ambiguous. Trimming took 0 bases from V and 6 from J, leaving 10 bases between them. This CDR3 contains 13 residues. The germline V gene encodes CDR1 GTSNPN and CDR2 SVGIG (reference sequence). CDR3 region: CAWSVLGMDTQYF. The DNA of the CDR3 is TGTGCCTGGAGTGTACTTGGGATGGATACGCAGTATTTT.

The chain joins TRBV28 to TRBJ2-7; 10 positions match TRBD2. The CDR3 length is 16 residues. Per the germline V gene, CDR1 is MDHEN and CDR2 is SYDVKM. J gave up 5 bases and V 6 bases, and 13 bases lay outside the gene matches. The CDR3 DNA is TGTGCCAGCAGCCTCACACCGGGACTAGCGAACGACGAGCAGTACTTC. This codes for CASSLTPGLANDEQYF.

The V and J genes are TRBV6-5 and TRBJ1-5, with 7 bases matching TRBD1. Per germline, CDR1 MNHEY and CDR2 SVGAGI. This CDR3 region has 14 residues. V dropped 6 bases and J dropped 2; count of bases not matched to a gene: 4. The CDR3 region is CASSLTGRNQPQHF. In DNA, the CDR3 is TGTGCCAGCAGCTTGACAGGGCGCAATCAGCCCCAGCATTTT.

CDR3 loop: CASSIRLGKDHNEQFF. The CDR3 bases are TGTGCCAGCAGTATCAGACTCGGGAAGGACCACAATGAGCAGTTCTTC. V and J are TRBV28 and TRBJ2-1; maybe TRBD2 (5 bases). Per germline, CDR1 MDHEN and CDR2 SYDVKM. The CDR3 is 16 amino acids. Trimming took 5 bases from V and 5 from J, leaving 19 bases between them. The full variable domain, with the rest looked up from reference TRBV28 and TRBJ2-1, is DVKVTQSSRYLVKRTGEKVFLECVQDMDHENMFWYRQDPGLGLRLIYFSYDVKMKEKGDIPEGYSVSREKKERFSLILESASTNQTSMYLCASSIRLGKDHNEQFFGPGTRLTVL.

The V and J genes are TRBV11-2 and TRBJ2-4; D is ambiguous. The CDR3 length is 13 residues. From germline, CDR1 is SGHAT and CDR2 FQNNGV. Trimming left V 9 bases short and J 3 bases short, with 12 bases between. The CDR3 sequence: CASVQDYKNIQYF. The CDR3 DNA reads TGTGCCAGTGTCCAGGATTACAAAAACATTCAGTACTTC.

The chain couples TRBV20-1 to TRBJ2-2, with TRBD1 matching over 8 bases. The CDR3 sequence is 15 residues long. The trim removed 8 bases at V and 5 bases at J, leaving 13 bases unmatched. The germline gives CDR1 DFQATT, CDR2 SNEGSKA (reference sequence). The CDR3 nucleotides read TGCAGTTTAAGGTCCGAGGACAGGGAAACCGGGGAGCTGTTTTTT. This translates into CSLRSEDRETGELFF.

V usage is TRBV5-1 and J usage is TRBJ2-1, with 7 bases that match TRBD1. V dropped 1 base and J dropped 4; count of bases not matched to a gene: 2. The germline gives CDR1 SGHRS, CDR2 YFSETQ. The length of the CDR3 is 14 residues. The CDR3, as DNA: TGCGCCAGCAGCTTGTACAGGGGATACAATGAGCAGTTCTTC. Protein: CASSLYRGYNEQFF.

The V and J genes are TRBV28 and TRBJ2-3; 7 bases are shared with TRBD2. Germline V gene data show CDR1 as MDHEN and CDR2 as SYDVKM. With V trimmed by 1 base and J by 0 bases, 4 bases remained unmatched. The CDR3 length is 16 residues. The CDR3 loop reads CASSLSSGYSTDTQYF. Here the CDR3 DNA reads TGTGCCAGCAGTTTATCTAGCGGCTACAGCACAGATACGCAGTATTTT.

The chain joins TRBV30 to TRBJ2-6, with D tentatively TRBD2 (6 bases). Germline V gene sequence: CDR1 GTSNPN, CDR2 SVGIG (reference sequence). This CDR3 is 13 amino acids long. This chain's CDR3 is CGREETGANVLTF. The DNA for the CDR3 is TGTGGTAGGGAGGAGACTGGGGCCAACGTCCTGACTTTC.

The chain links TRBV20-1 to TRBJ2-7; D possibly corresponds to TRBD1 (6 bases). Trimming took off 5 bases at V and 2 bases at J, with 16 bases between the two ends. CDR1 DFQATT and CDR2 SNEGSKA come from the germline V gene (reference sequence). The CDR3 runs to 14 residues. The CDR3 nucleotides read TGCAGTGCTGGGGAAGGGGGAGCTCCCTACGAGCAGTACTTC. Encoded protein: CSAGEGGAPYEQYF.

V and J are TRBV7-9 and TRBJ2-5, with 8 bases identical to TRBD1. Germline-derived CDR1 and CDR2 are SEHNR and FQNEAQ (reference sequence). The CDR3 runs 14 residues. Trimming at V came to 7 bases and at J to 4 bases, leaving 8 bases not matched to a gene. CDR3 sequence: CASTGQGIPETQYF. The CDR3 nucleotides are TGTGCCAGCACCGGACAGGGCATACCAGAGACCCAGTACTTC.

The rearrangement links TRBV5-1 to TRBJ2-3; the D is unclear. V lost 1 base, J lost 4 bases, and 10 bases lay in between. Germline lookup yields CDR1 SGHRS and CDR2 YFSETQ. The CDR3 runs to 14 residues. The CDR3 is CASSLWVSADTQYF. For the CDR3, the DNA is TGCGCCAGCAGCTTGTGGGTCTCGGCAGATACGCAGTATTTT.

The chain couples TRBV6-5 to TRBJ2-1; TRBD2 is a possible D gene (6 bases). This CDR3 has 15 residues. The V and J ends lost 2 bases and 3 bases respectively, with 11 bases between them. Per the germline V gene, CDR1 is MNHEY and CDR2 is SVGAGI. The CDR3 DNA reads as TGTGCCAGCAGTTACCGTCCGGGGGACTACAATGAGCAGTTCTTC. Its protein product is CASSYRPGDYNEQFF.

V and J are TRBV2 and TRBJ2-2; the D gene is possibly TRBD2 (7 bases). Germline CDR1 is SNHLY and CDR2 is FYNNEI. V was cut by 8 bases and J by 3 bases, with 16 bases left in between. This CDR3 has 15 amino acids. The CDR3 reads CASRLGGEHTGELFF. CDR3 in DNA: TGTGCCAGCCGACTAGGGGGGGAGCACACCGGGGAGCTGTTTTTT.

The chain combines TRBV4-3 with TRBJ2-1, with D hard to call. CDR3 length: 13 residues. V was pared by 0 bases and J by 5 bases, with 5 bases between. Germline CDR1 is LGHNA and CDR2 is YSLEER. The CDR3 DNA reads as TGCGCCAGCAGCCAAGAATGGGACAATGAGCAGTTCTTC. Residues: CASSQEWDNEQFF.

CDR3 region: CAWNHDEGGEQYF. CDR3 coding DNA: TGTGCCTGGAATCACGATGAGGGTGGCGAGCAGTACTTC. The rearrangement uses TRBV30 and TRBJ2-7, with a tentative D call TRBD2 (5 bases). Per the germline V gene, CDR1 is GTSNPN and CDR2 is SVGIG (reference sequence). The CDR3 has 13 amino acids. V dropped 4 bases and J dropped 6 bases, with 16 bases sitting between them.

This chain joins TRBV4-2 and TRBJ2-7, with D perhaps matching TRBD1 (7 bases). The germline V gene encodes CDR1 LGHNA and CDR2 YNFKEQ. V lost 6 bases to trimming and J lost 0 bases, with 18 bases between them. CDR3 length: 16 residues. CDR3 sequence (DNA): TGTGCCAGCAGTCTCCAGGGCGGGGACAGCTCCTACGAGCAGTACTTC. Translating it yields CASSLQGGDSSYEQYF.

The chain recombines TRBV6-2 or TRBV6-3 with TRBJ2-1; no clear D gene. The CDR3 covers 12 residues. From germline, CDR1 is MNHEY and CDR2 SVGEGT. CDR3 in amino acids: CNSSFFDNEQFF. CDR3 nucleotides: TGTAACAGCAGTTTTTTCGACAATGAGCAGTTCTTC.

The chain joins TRBV28 to TRBJ2-3, with a tentative D call TRBD2 (5 bases). V was pared by 3 bases and J by 4 bases, with 23 bases between. Germline V lookup: CDR1 MDHEN, CDR2 SYDVKM. The CDR3 covers 18 residues. In DNA form, the CDR3 reads TGTGCCAGCAGTTTTCCCTCCGAGGGAACGTTAGGATCAGATACGCAGTATTTT. The encoded protein is CASSFPSEGTLGSDTQYF.

This clonotype is medium-sized in the sample. The chain links TRBV7-9 to TRBJ1-5; possible D gene TRBD1, 5 bases. Germline-derived CDR1 and CDR2 are SEHNR and FQNEAQ (reference sequence). V was shortened by 5 bases and J by 2 bases, with 10 bases between the two germline ends. The CDR3 has 14 amino acids. The DNA for the CDR3 is TGTGCCAGCAGCCCGGGGGGGGGCAATCAGCCCCAGCATTTT. Encoded protein: CASSPGGGNQPQHF.